This TCR beta chain was profiled in a study of beta chain features in type 1 diabetes. Across the whole study: In all, 107,917,701 sorted cells from all samples were analyzed.

Since all of the isolated RNA was reverse transcribed, expressed TCRB transcripts were what got sequenced. Measured with immunoSEQ multiplex PCR; TCRdb has only the in-frame clones, and not every one. The top ten clones hold 6.7% of a sample with 330,000 or so clones, 13% to 15% of them seen once. Study-level points and caveats: A possible short-template PCR bias applies equally to patients and controls. Possibly, sequencing cDNA over-represented cells that had high TCR expression levels.

This clone was picked up a small number of times. The antigen is not known. The sample comprised central memory CD4+ T cells from blood. The clonotype was recovered from a man aged 30-40 years in good health.

CDR3 sequence: CASSQIQGYEQYV. The CDR3 DNA sequence: TGTGCCAGCAGCCAGATACAGGGGTACGAGCAGTACGTC. The chain joins TRBV28 to TRBJ2-7, with TRBD1 matching 7 bases. Unmatched junction bases numbered 6, after V lost 6 bases and J lost 4 bases. CDR3 length: 13 amino acids. Germline values: CDR1 MDHEN, CDR2 SYDVKM.